These 30 T cell receptor beta chains share one sample of origin, sequenced in a study of blood T cell repertoires in COVID-19 (TCRdb year 2020). Library prep was done by the immunoSEQ multiplex PCR assay. TCRdb took this table from immuneACCESS and kept in-frame rearrangements with V and J called. Such tables lack part of the clones; where checked against another copy, unresolved V genes explain under half of the gap, and the rest is unexplained. A total of around 190,000 clones appear in this sample, approximately 90% of them only once. The top ten clonotypes cover under 2% of the sample. The sample was peripheral blood. Source of these receptors: a man aged 18-30 years who had recovered from COVID-19.

This clone was found once. The chain joins TRBV7-8 to TRBJ1-2; no reliable D call. Germline V lookup: CDR1 SGHVS, CDR2 FQNEAQ. Trimming pared 2 bases from V and 2 bases from J, leaving 6 bases between. The CDR3 sequence is 13 residues long. CDR3 DNA: TGTGCCAGCAGCTTACGGGGAAACTATGGCTACACCTTC. The encoded protein is CASSLRGNYGYTF.

This clone was seen once. The chain carries TRBV7-2 and TRBJ1-2; 9 bases map to TRBD1. Per germline, CDR1 SGHTA and CDR2 FQGNSA. The junction had 10 bases not matched to a gene; V was cut back by 6 bases and J by 8 bases. CDR3 size: 14 residues. The CDR3 spells CASSSIRTGAGYTF. Here the CDR3 DNA reads TGTGCCAGCAGTTCCATAAGGACAGGGGCCGGCTACACCTTC.

V is TRBV7-6 and J is TRBJ1-1, with 7 positions matching TRBD1. Germline CDR1 SGHVS, CDR2 FNYEAQ. J gave up 3 bases and V 6 bases, and 19 bases lay outside the gene matches. The CDR3 extends over 18 amino acids. The CDR3 reads CASRLRPEGTAKYTEAFF. CDR3 DNA: TGTGCCAGCAGGTTAAGACCAGAAGGGACAGCTAAATACACTGAAGCTTTCTTT.

The chain joins TRBV10-1 to TRBJ2-3; no clear D gene. This CDR3 contains 14 residues. Germline V lookup: CDR1 WNHNN, CDR2 SYGVQD (reference sequence). Trimming took 3 bases from V and 1 from J, leaving 8 bases between them. This CDR3 is CASSDEFGTDTQYF. CDR3 DNA: TGCGCCAGCAGTGACGAGTTCGGCACAGATACGCAGTATTTT.

The rearrangement uses TRBV9 and TRBJ1-1, with D hard to call. V lost 0 bases, J lost 0 bases, and 9 bases lay in between. Germline CDR1 reads SGDLS; CDR2 reads YYNGEE. The CDR3 has 15 residues. The CDR3: CASSVGGRMNTEAFF. The DNA for the CDR3 is TGTGCCAGCAGCGTAGGCGGTAGAATGAACACTGAAGCTTTCTTT.

This chain connects TRBV29-1 to TRBJ2-1; TRBD2 agrees at 11 bases. Germline values: CDR1 SQVTM, CDR2 ANQGSEA. The V segment lost 6 bases and the J segment 2 bases; nucleotides outside the gene matches: 12. This CDR3 has 17 residues. The CDR3 DNA reads as TGCAGCGTCCGGGGGACTAGCGGCCCGTTACCCTACAATGAGCAGTTCTTC. This translates into CSVRGTSGPLPYNEQFF.

The chain links TRBV19 to TRBJ2-7, with D tentatively TRBD1 (6 bases). Germline assignment: CDR1 LNHDA and CDR2 SQIVND (reference sequence). V gave up 5 bases and J gave up 1 base, with 18 bases separating them. The CDR3 consists of 16 residues. Here the CDR3 reads CASSVAGTYASYEQYF. In DNA, the CDR3 is TGTGCCAGTAGTGTCGCCGGGACATACGCTTCCTACGAGCAGTACTTC.

V gene TRBV9 combines with J gene TRBJ1-2; 7 positions match TRBD1. Germline CDR1 is SGDLS and CDR2 is YYNGEE. The CDR3 covers 15 residues. V trimming: 4 bases; J trimming: 4 bases; junction bases outside the gene matches: 10. CDR3 bases: TGTGCCAGCAGCCACAGTCCGGGACAGATCTATGGCTACACCTTC. Translation: CASSHSPGQIYGYTF.

The rearrangement joins TRBV7-2 to TRBJ2-2, with D unclear. V lost 7 bases, J lost 4 bases, and 16 bases lay in between. From germline, CDR1 is SGHTA and CDR2 FQGNSA. The CDR3 loop spans 15 amino acids. The CDR3 spells CASTPAAQFTGELFF. For the CDR3, the DNA is TGTGCCAGCACCCCAGCTGCACAGTTCACCGGGGAGCTGTTTTTT.

V gene TRBV19 combines with J gene TRBJ2-6, with 11 bases identical to TRBD1. The CDR3 is 15 residues long. V lost 4 bases, J lost 8 bases, and 4 bases stayed unmatched. Looked up from germline, CDR1 is LNHDA and CDR2 is SQIVND (reference sequence). The CDR3 protein is CASSTGDRGTNVLTF. Written as DNA, the CDR3 is TGTGCCAGTAGTACTGGGGACAGGGGGACCAACGTCCTGACTTTC.

The rearrangement joins TRBV5-1 to TRBJ2-3; 7 nucleotides align to TRBD2. The J segment lost 3 bases and the V segment lost 6 bases, leaving 10 bases of the junction unmatched. In germline, CDR1 is SGHRS, CDR2 YFSETQ. The CDR3 extends over 15 amino acids. In DNA form, the CDR3 reads TGCGCCAGCAAAGGGGAGGGCCTTAATACAGATACGCAGTATTTT. Encoded protein: CASKGEGLNTDTQYF.

The chain links TRBV4-3 to TRBJ2-2; TRBD1 matches at 7 bases. Germline V gene lookup returns CDR1 LGHNA and CDR2 YSLEER. Unmatched junction bases numbered 8, after V lost 3 bases and J lost 7 bases. The CDR3 is made up of 15 amino acids. The CDR3 reads CASSHADRVSGELFF. The CDR3 DNA sequence: TGCGCCAGCAGCCACGCAGACAGGGTTAGCGGGGAGCTGTTTTTT.

The chain links TRBV7-2 to TRBJ1-2, with TRBD1 identical over 7 bases. The V gene end was trimmed by 5 bases and the J gene end by 2 bases; junction bases not matched to a gene: 5. This CDR3 comprises 14 residues. Germline CDR1 reads SGHTA; CDR2 reads FQGNSA. CDR3 amino acids: CASSPNRGNYGYTF. The CDR3 DNA sequence: TGTGCCAGCAGCCCCAACAGGGGCAACTATGGCTACACCTTC.

V usage is TRBV6-5 and J usage is TRBJ2-3; TRBD1 matches 9 bases. Looked up from germline, CDR1 is MNHEY and CDR2 is SVGAGI. The CDR3 runs to 15 residues. V gave up 5 bases and J gave up 1 base; unmatched junction bases: 4. The CDR3 loop is CASSRDRAGTDTQYF. In nucleotides, the CDR3 is TGTGCCAGCAGTAGGGACAGGGCCGGCACAGATACGCAGTATTTT.

This clone occurred once. The chain uses TRBV6-2 or TRBV6-3 and TRBJ1-1; D ambiguous. The germline V gene has CDR1 MNHEY and CDR2 SVGEGT. CDR3 length: 15 amino acids. V was pared by 2 bases and J by 3 bases, with 13 bases between. The DNA for the CDR3 is TGTGCCAGCAGTTACGGGAGGGAGTTGGACACTGAAGCTTTCTTT. As protein: CASSYGRELDTEAFF.

V is TRBV5-1 and J is TRBJ2-7; TRBD1 matches at 7 bases. The CDR3 has 13 residues. The germline CDR1 and CDR2 sequences are SGHRS and YFSETQ. J gave up 6 bases and V 5 bases, and 8 bases lay outside the gene matches. CDR3: CASRYDRAGEQYF. CDR3 DNA: TGCGCCAGCAGATATGACAGGGCCGGCGAGCAGTACTTC.

This chain joins TRBV6-2 or TRBV6-3 and TRBJ2-3, with D possibly being TRBD1 (6 bases). The V gene's germline CDR1 is MNHEY and CDR2 SVGEGT. The CDR3 is 16 residues long. The ends were cut back, 2 bases at V and 2 bases at J, with 14 bases in the middle. CDR3 in amino acids: CASSYGTIRNTDTQYF. CDR3 nucleotides: TGTGCCAGCAGTTACGGGACAATCCGAAACACAGATACGCAGTATTTT.

The V call is TRBV7-9, the J call TRBJ1-1; the D is unclear. Deletions cut 1 base from V and 9 bases from J, with 12 bases between. The germline CDR1 and CDR2 sequences are SEHNR and FQNEAQ (reference sequence). This CDR3 has 13 residues. CDR3 sequence reads: CASSLGQLGQAFF. CDR3 nucleotide sequence: TGTGCCAGCAGCTTAGGACAACTTGGCCAAGCTTTCTTT. The full variable domain, its missing parts supplied by reference TRBV7-9 and TRBJ1-1, is DTGVSQNPRHKITKRGQNVTFRCDPISEHNRLYWYRQTLGQGPEFLTYFQNEAQLEKSRLLSDRFSAERPKGSFSTLEIQRTEQGDSAMYLCASSLGQLGQAFFGQGTRLTVV.

The rearrangement uses TRBV2 and TRBJ1-2, with 7 bases matching TRBD1. The CDR3 runs to 15 residues. The germline V gene has CDR1 SNHLY and CDR2 FYNNEI. Trimming removed 7 bases from V and 0 bases from J; junction bases left unmatched: 8. CDR3 sequence reads: CASTQTGPSNYGYTF. CDR3 sequence (DNA): TGTGCCAGCACCCAGACAGGGCCCTCTAACTATGGCTACACCTTC.

The chain uses TRBV5-4 and TRBJ2-7; TRBD2 is a possible D gene (5 bases). V lost 2 bases and J lost 7, with 25 bases in between. The CDR3 spans 17 residues. Germline V lookup: CDR1 SGHNT, CDR2 YYREEE (reference sequence). CDR3 in amino acids: CASSFHPSRATTGEQYF. CDR3 nucleotide sequence: TGTGCCAGCAGCTTCCACCCTTCTAGGGCCACTACGGGGGAGCAGTACTTC.

This chain's CDR3 is CASSWTVPGNEQYF. CDR3 in DNA: TGTGCCAGCAGTTGGACGGTCCCCGGGAACGAGCAGTACTTC. V and J are TRBV6-1 and TRBJ2-7, with a weak D call TRBD2 (5 bases). The CDR3 consists of 14 residues. V was clipped by 5 bases and J by 5 bases, with 16 bases between them. Germline loops: CDR1 MNHNS, CDR2 SASEGT.

CDR3 sequence reads: CASSPGTRGNEQFF. The CDR3 nucleotides are TGTGCCAGCAGTCCCGGGACTAGGGGGAATGAGCAGTTCTTC. The V and J genes are TRBV6-6 and TRBJ2-1; 8 bases are a match to TRBD2. Germline-derived CDR1 and CDR2 are MNHNY and SVGAGI (reference sequence). Germline trimming cut 5 bases from V and 7 bases from J; bases unmatched to any gene: 7. CDR3 size: 14 residues.

The J gene is TRBJ2-7, the V gene TRBV28; maybe TRBD2 (6 bases). Germline loops: CDR1 MDHEN, CDR2 SYDVKM. The CDR3 has 13 amino acids. The V and J ends lost 2 bases and 2 bases respectively, with 7 bases between them. CDR3 DNA sequence: TGTGCCAGCAGTTTAGGGACTCCCTACGAGCAGTACTTC. This encodes CASSLGTPYEQYF.

The chain links TRBV6-5 to TRBJ2-4; D possibly corresponds to TRBD1 (6 bases). V shed 4 bases and J shed 2 bases, with 15 bases lying between them. This CDR3 has 16 amino acids. Germline values: CDR1 MNHEY, CDR2 SVGAGI. Written as DNA, the CDR3 is TGTGCCAGCAGTTCAGGGGAGTTTCTAACCAAAAACATTCAGTACTTC. This encodes CASSSGEFLTKNIQYF.

This chain uses TRBV6-2 or TRBV6-3 with TRBJ2-2; D is undetermined. The length of the CDR3 is 12 residues. CDR1 and CDR2 from the germline V gene are MNHEY and SVGEGT. V was pared by 2 bases and J by 6 bases, with 4 bases between. The CDR3, as DNA: TGTGCCAGCAGTTACGGCTCCGGGGAGCTGTTTTTT. As protein: CASSYGSGELFF.

The rearrangement joins TRBV7-8 to TRBJ1-1; possibly TRBD1 for D (6 bases). Germline lookup yields CDR1 SGHVS and CDR2 FQNEAQ. The V gene lost 3 bases and the J gene lost 8 bases, with 19 bases spanning the gap. The CDR3 is 15 amino acids. The CDR3 region is CASSLAFTSGTEAFF. CDR3 coding DNA: TGTGCCAGCAGCTTGGCCTTTACTTCCGGGACAGAAGCTTTCTTT.

The sample holds one count of this clone. V usage is TRBV5-1 and J usage is TRBJ2-2; no reliable D call. CDR1 is SGHRS, CDR2 YFSETQ, per germline. This CDR3 has 14 residues. Deletions cut 4 bases from V and 0 bases from J, with 7 bases between. The DNA of the CDR3 is TGCGCCAGCAGCCCAAACTCGAACACCGGGGAGCTGTTTTTT. Amino acid sequence: CASSPNSNTGELFF.

V gene TRBV6-5 combines with J gene TRBJ2-5, with D possibly being TRBD2 (6 bases). Germline CDR1 is MNHEY and CDR2 is SVGAGI. The V end was cut by 2 bases, the J end by 3 bases, with 10 bases between. The length of the CDR3 is 14 residues. The chain's CDR3 is CASSYGSGKETQYF. CDR3 DNA: TGTGCCAGCAGTTACGGTAGCGGAAAAGAGACCCAGTACTTC.

V usage is TRBV11-2 and J usage is TRBJ2-3; 7 nucleotides agree with TRBD2. The CDR3 totals 15 residues. Losses at the gene ends were 5 bases for V and 0 bases for J; bases not matched to a gene: 5. Looked up from germline, CDR1 is SGHAT and CDR2 is FQNNGV. CDR3 amino acids: CASSLNSGSTDTQYF. The CDR3 DNA reads as TGTGCCAGCAGCCTGAATAGCGGGAGCACAGATACGCAGTATTTT.

This clone has just one count. J is TRBJ2-1 and V is TRBV28; D remains unclear. The germline CDR1 and CDR2 sequences are MDHEN and SYDVKM. The CDR3 contains 11 residues. V shed 6 bases and J shed 7 bases, with 7 bases lying between them. CDR3 sequence (DNA): TGTGCCAGCAGGAGGATGAATGAGCAGTTCTTC. Translating gives CASRRMNEQFF.